This is a list of T cell receptor beta chains from one sample in a study of blood T cells in healthy people across ages. TCRdb used MiXCR to reprocess the 5' RACE reads, holding one entry per CDR3 protein. The sample consists of hundreds of thousands of distinct CDR3 sequences, about 21% of them appearing once. The specimen was blood. These receptor sequences come from a man between 65 and 85 years old in good health. Both conserved end residues are part of each CDR3.

cdr3_length: 18
v_call: TRBV6-9
j_call: TRBJ2-5
cdr3_aa: CASSYSSLAGLYQETQYF

cdr3_length: 13
v_call: TRBV29-1
j_call: TRBJ1-2
cdr3_aa: CSVEQFVSYGYTF

cdr3_length: 16
v_call: TRBV7-9
j_call: TRBJ2-5
cdr3_aa: CASSLAWDRVRETQYF

cdr3_length: 21
v_call: TRBV6-5
j_call: TRBJ2-6
cdr3_aa: CASSYSRGGGLTSSGANVLTF

cdr3_length: 17
v_call: TRBV6-2/TRBV6-3
j_call: TRBJ2-3
cdr3_aa: CASTPGGVLLSTDTQYF

cdr3_length: 13
v_call: TRBV9
j_call: TRBJ2-7
cdr3_aa: CASSVDELYEQYF

cdr3_length: 15
v_call: TRBV7-2
j_call: TRBJ1-6
cdr3_aa: CASSLAHTAESPLHF

cdr3_length: 16
v_call: TRBV15
j_call: TRBJ2-3
cdr3_aa: CATSTYDTTSTDTQYF

cdr3_length: 15
v_call: TRBV2
j_call: TRBJ1-4
cdr3_aa: CASSTRGSTNEKLFF

cdr3_length: 14
v_call: TRBV5-6
j_call: TRBJ2-5
cdr3_aa: CASAQGQGTETQYF

cdr3_length: 13
v_call: TRBV2
j_call: TRBJ1-5
cdr3_aa: CASSGGGNQPQHF

cdr3_length: 15
v_call: TRBV20-1
j_call: TRBJ1-4
cdr3_aa: CSARPRQGINEKLFF

cdr3_length: 16
v_call: TRBV20-1
j_call: TRBJ2-2
cdr3_aa: CSAPGSGKKNTGELFF

cdr3_length: 14
v_call: TRBV7-2
j_call: TRBJ1-2
cdr3_aa: CASSLEEGNYGYTF

cdr3_length: 13
v_call: TRBV28
j_call: TRBJ1-4
cdr3_aa: CASEGGEKEKLFF

cdr3_length: 15
v_call: TRBV27
j_call: NA
cdr3_aa: CASSWGLELNNEQFF

cdr3_length: 14
v_call: TRBV27
j_call: TRBJ1-1
cdr3_aa: CASSFRQQNTEAFF

cdr3_length: 14
v_call: TRBV12-3/TRBV12-4
j_call: TRBJ1-1
cdr3_aa: CASSLSLGNTEAFF

cdr3_length: 12
v_call: TRBV5-1
j_call: TRBJ2-1
cdr3_aa: CASSLVTVEQFF

cdr3_length: 11
v_call: TRBV27
j_call: TRBJ2-2
cdr3_aa: CASGIIGELFF

cdr3_length: 15
v_call: TRBV5-4
j_call: TRBJ2-7
cdr3_aa: CASSLELAASYEQYF

cdr3_length: 14
v_call: TRBV12-3/TRBV12-4
j_call: TRBJ2-2
cdr3_aa: CASSFRVDTGELFF

cdr3_length: 14
v_call: TRBV5-1
j_call: TRBJ2-5
cdr3_aa: CASRRVAGEETQYF

cdr3_length: 12
v_call: TRBV29-1
j_call: TRBJ2-7
cdr3_aa: CSATPEGYEQYF

cdr3_length: 14
v_call: TRBV29-1
j_call: NA
cdr3_aa: CSVTQGSSAYEQYF

cdr3_length: 15
v_call: TRBV7-2
j_call: TRBJ2-7
cdr3_aa: CASSLVTGGKYEQYF

cdr3_length: 15
v_call: TRBV28
j_call: TRBJ2-5
cdr3_aa: CASSQATATQETQYF

cdr3_length: 14
v_call: TRBV12-3/TRBV12-4
j_call: TRBJ1-5
cdr3_aa: CASSLDGAYQPQHF

cdr3_length: 14
v_call: TRBV7-9
j_call: TRBJ2-5
cdr3_aa: CASSWVSTKETQYF